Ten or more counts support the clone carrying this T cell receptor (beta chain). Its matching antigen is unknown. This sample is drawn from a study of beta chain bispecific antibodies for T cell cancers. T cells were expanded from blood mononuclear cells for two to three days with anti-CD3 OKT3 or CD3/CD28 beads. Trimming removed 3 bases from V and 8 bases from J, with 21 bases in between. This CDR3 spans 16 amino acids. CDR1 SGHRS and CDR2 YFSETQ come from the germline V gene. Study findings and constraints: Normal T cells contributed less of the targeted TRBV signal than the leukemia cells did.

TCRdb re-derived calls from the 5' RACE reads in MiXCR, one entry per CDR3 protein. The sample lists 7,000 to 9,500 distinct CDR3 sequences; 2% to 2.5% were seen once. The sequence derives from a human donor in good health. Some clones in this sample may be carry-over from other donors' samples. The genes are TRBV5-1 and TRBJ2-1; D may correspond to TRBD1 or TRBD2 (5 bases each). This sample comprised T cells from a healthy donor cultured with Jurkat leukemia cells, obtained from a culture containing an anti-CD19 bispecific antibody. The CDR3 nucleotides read TGCGCCAGCAGCTGGGCCGATTGGTTTAGGGGAGATGAGCAGTTCTTC. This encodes CASSWADWFRGDEQFF.